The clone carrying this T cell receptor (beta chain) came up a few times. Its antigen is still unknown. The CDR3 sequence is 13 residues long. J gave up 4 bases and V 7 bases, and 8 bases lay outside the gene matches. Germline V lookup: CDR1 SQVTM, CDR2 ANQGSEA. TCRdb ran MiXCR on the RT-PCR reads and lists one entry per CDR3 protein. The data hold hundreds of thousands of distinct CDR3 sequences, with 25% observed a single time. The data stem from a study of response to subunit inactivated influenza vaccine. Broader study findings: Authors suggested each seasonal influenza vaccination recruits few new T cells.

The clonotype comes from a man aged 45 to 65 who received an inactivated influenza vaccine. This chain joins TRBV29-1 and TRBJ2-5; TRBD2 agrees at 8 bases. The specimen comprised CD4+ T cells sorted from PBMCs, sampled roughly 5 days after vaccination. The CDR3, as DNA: TGCAGCGCGGGAGGGGGGCATCGAGAGACCCAGTACTTC. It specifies CSAGGGHRETQYF.